This TCR beta chain was sequenced for a study of cytomegalovirus exposure and HLA in healthy donors. Overall study findings and caveats: When analyzed later, a missense DCLRE1C variant was found to be linked to TCR beta V- and J-gene trimming. Apart from CMV serostatus, no immune exposure information was available. Cytomegalovirus association was assigned to about 150 TCR beta chains. Upon later analysis, HLA-associated TCR beta chains proved more clonally expanded than other, equally common chains.

V shed 5 bases and J shed 0 bases, with 11 bases lying between them. CDR1 and CDR2 from the germline V gene are SEHNR and FQNEAQ (reference sequence). The CDR3 has 15 residues. The PCR had 60 Vbeta and 13 Jbeta primers. Sequencing was performed with immunoSEQ multiplex PCR; in TCRdb, only in-frame clones are kept and a portion is missing. Its listing shows over 100,000 clones. Notes on this clone: Its specificity is unknown.

The sample was PBMCs. This clonotype originated in a man aged 40-49 years in good health and CMV-seropositive. The chain recombines TRBV7-9 with TRBJ1-3; TRBD1 might be the D (6 bases). CDR3 nucleotide sequence: TGTGCCAGCAGCCCACGGGACACCTCTGGAAACACCATATATTTT. This sequence encodes CASSPRDTSGNTIYF.